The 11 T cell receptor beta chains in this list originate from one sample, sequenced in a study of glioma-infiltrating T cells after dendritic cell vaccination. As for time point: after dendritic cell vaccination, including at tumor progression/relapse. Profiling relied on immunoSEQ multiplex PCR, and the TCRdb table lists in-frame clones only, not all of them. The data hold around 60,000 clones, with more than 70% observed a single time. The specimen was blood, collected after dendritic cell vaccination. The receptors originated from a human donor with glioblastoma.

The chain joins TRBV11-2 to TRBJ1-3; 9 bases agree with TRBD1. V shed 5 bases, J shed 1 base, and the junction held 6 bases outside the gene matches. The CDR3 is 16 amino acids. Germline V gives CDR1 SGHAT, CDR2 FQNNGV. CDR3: CASSTGGQGSGNTIYF. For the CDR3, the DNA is TGTGCCAGCAGCACAGGGGGACAGGGATCTGGAAACACCATATATTTT.

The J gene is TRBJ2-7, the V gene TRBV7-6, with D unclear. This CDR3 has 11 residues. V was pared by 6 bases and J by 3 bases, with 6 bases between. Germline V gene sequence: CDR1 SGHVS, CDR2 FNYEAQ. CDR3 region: CASSSIYEQYF. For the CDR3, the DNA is TGTGCCAGCAGTTCCATCTACGAGCAGTACTTC. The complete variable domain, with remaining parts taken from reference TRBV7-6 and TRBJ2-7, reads GAGVSQSPRYKVTKRGQDVALRCDPISGHVSLYWYRQALGQGPEFLTYFNYEAQQDKSGLPNDRFSAERPEGSISTLTIQRTEQRDSAMYRCASSSIYEQYFGPGTRLTVT.

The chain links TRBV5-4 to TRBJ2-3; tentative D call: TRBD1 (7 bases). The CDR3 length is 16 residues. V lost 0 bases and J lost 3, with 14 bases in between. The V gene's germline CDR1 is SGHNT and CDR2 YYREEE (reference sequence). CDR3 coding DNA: TGTGCCAGCAGCTTGGGGGGGGCAGGGGGGACAGATACGCAGTATTTT. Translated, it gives CASSLGGAGGTDTQYF.

The DNA for the CDR3 is TGTGCCAGCAGCTTCTGGGGCTTTAACACTGAAGCTTTCTTT. Translating gives CASSFWGFNTEAFF. The genes are TRBV5-4 and TRBJ1-1, with D maybe TRBD1 (5 bases). The V gene's germline CDR1 is SGHNT and CDR2 YYREEE (reference sequence). Trimming cost V 2 bases and J 2 bases, with 10 bases left between them. The CDR3 has 14 residues.

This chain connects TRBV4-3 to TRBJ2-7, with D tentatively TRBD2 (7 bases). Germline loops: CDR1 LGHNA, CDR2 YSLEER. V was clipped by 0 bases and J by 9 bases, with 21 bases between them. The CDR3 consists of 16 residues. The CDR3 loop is CASSQDWRGPSSGQYF. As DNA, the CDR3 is TGCGCCAGCAGCCAAGATTGGCGGGGGCCGTCGTCGGGGCAGTACTTC.

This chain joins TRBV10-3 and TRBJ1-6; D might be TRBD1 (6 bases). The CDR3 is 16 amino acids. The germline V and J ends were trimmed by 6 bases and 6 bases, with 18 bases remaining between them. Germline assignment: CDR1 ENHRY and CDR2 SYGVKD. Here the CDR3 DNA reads TGTGCCATCAGGGACAGTACCAGGGGATCTAATTCACCCCTCCACTTT. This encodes CAIRDSTRGSNSPLHF.

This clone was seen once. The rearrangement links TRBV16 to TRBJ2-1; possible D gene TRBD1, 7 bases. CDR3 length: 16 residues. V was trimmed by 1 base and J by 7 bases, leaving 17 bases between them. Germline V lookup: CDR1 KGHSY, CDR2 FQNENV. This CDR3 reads CASSQFDREEWNEQFF. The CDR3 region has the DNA TGTGCCAGCAGCCAATTCGACAGGGAGGAATGGAATGAGCAGTTCTTC.

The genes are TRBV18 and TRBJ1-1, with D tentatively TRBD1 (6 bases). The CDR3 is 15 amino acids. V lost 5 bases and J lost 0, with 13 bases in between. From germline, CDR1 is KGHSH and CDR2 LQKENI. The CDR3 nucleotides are TGTGCCAGCTCATCAAGGACAGACATGAACACTGAAGCTTTCTTT. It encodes CASSSRTDMNTEAFF. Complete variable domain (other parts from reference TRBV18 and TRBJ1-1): NAGVMQNPRHLVRRRGQEARLRCSPMKGHSHVYWYRQLPEEGLKFMVYLQKENIIDESGMPKERFSAEFPKEGPSILRIQQVVRGDSAAYFCASSSRTDMNTEAFFGQGTRLTVV.

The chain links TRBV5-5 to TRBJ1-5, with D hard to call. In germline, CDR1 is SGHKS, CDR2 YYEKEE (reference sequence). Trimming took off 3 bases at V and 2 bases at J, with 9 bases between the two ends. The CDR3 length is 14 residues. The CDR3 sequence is CASSSGYGNQPQHF. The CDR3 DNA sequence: TGTGCCAGCAGCTCCGGGTATGGCAATCAGCCCCAGCATTTT.

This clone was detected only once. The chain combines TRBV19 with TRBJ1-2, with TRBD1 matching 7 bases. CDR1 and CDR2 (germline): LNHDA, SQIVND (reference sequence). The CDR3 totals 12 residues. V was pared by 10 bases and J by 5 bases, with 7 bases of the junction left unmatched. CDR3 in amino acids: CATSDRAYGYTF. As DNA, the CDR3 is TGTGCCACCTCAGACAGGGCTTATGGCTACACCTTC.

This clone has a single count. The CDR3 protein is CASSPLERGHTDTQYF. CDR3 sequence (DNA): TGTGCCAGCAGCCCTCTAGAGCGGGGGCACACAGATACGCAGTATTTT. V is TRBV7-2 and J is TRBJ2-3, with 8 bases aligning to TRBD2. The germline V gene encodes CDR1 SGHTA and CDR2 FQGNSA. The CDR3 totals 16 residues. The V segment lost 5 bases and the J segment 2 bases; nucleotides outside the gene matches: 9.